This is a list of T cell receptor beta chains from one sample in a study of early T cells in non-severe SARS-CoV-2 infection. TCRdb processed the 5' RACE reads anew with MiXCR; each CDR3 protein has one entry. The data hold roughly 24,000 distinct CDR3 sequences, with roughly 4.7% observed a single time. The material sequenced was whole blood. These receptors originate from an adult who was a healthcare worker with PCR-confirmed SARS-CoV-2 infection or an uninfected control (not recorded which). Each CDR3 is given with its conserved first and last residue.

V	CDR3
TRBV29-1	CSVGGNNQPQHF
TRBV7-2	CASSLGSWRQETQYF
TRBV9	CASSLGITDTQYF
TRBV7-2	CASSPSNQPQHF
TRBV2	CASSEQGVLYEQYF
TRBV7-2	CASSRTGQGFYEQYF
TRBV7-9	CASSLAGTGGQETQYF
TRBV21-1	CASSGRCEQYF
TRBV28	CASSFQTGGGQPQHF
TRBV12-3/TRBV12-4	CASRAGTSGETQYF